The 14 T cell receptor beta chains listed next were all sequenced from one sample in a study of cytomegalovirus exposure and HLA in healthy donors. 13 Jbeta primers and 60 Vbeta primers were used for the PCR. Here immunoSEQ multiplex PCR was the method, and the copy in TCRdb shows in-frame clones only, minus some. The sample lists over 70,000 clones; just over 75% were seen once. Sequenced sample: PBMCs. These receptors were collected from a man over 45 in good health and CMV-seropositive.

J is TRBJ2-7 and V is TRBV10-3; a weak D match, TRBD2 (5 bases). Looked up from germline, CDR1 is ENHRY and CDR2 is SYGVKD. The V and J ends lost 3 bases and 7 bases respectively, with 7 bases between them. The CDR3 spans 11 residues. Here the CDR3 DNA reads TGTGCCATCAGTGAATCGGGAGAGCAGTACTTC. Its protein product is CAISESGEQYF.

The chain carries TRBV27 and TRBJ2-7; D possibly corresponds to TRBD2 (6 bases). V lost 8 bases, J lost 2 bases, and 22 bases lay in between. Germline V gives CDR1 MNHEY, CDR2 SMNVEV (reference sequence). CDR3 length: 16 amino acids. The CDR3 region has the DNA TGTGCCAGCGCGGGTTACCGGGACTCCCTAACCTACGAGCAGTACTTC. Protein sequence: CASAGYRDSLTYEQYF.

V is TRBV7-9 and J is TRBJ2-3; 15 nucleotides align to TRBD2. Trimming at V came to 4 bases and at J to 4 bases, leaving 6 bases not matched to a gene. Germline values: CDR1 SEHNR, CDR2 FQNEAQ (reference sequence). CDR3 length equals 17 residues. CDR3 bases: TGTGCCAGCAGCTCCGGACTAGCGGGAGGGGGGTCAGATACGCAGTATTTT. This sequence encodes CASSSGLAGGGSDTQYF.

This clone was seen just once. The chain combines TRBV7-2 with TRBJ2-2; D is perhaps TRBD1 (5 bases). V lost 5 bases to trimming and J lost 5 bases, with 18 bases between them. Germline loops: CDR1 SGHTA, CDR2 FQGNSA. The CDR3 spans 16 residues. CDR3 nucleotides: TGTGCCAGCAGCGTTCCGGCCAGGGCTCTTACCGGGGAGCTGTTTTTT. Protein product: CASSVPARALTGELFF.

The rearrangement uses TRBV4-1 and TRBJ1-5; 7 nucleotides agree with TRBD1. There are 18 residues in the CDR3. After removal of 0 bases from V and 3 bases from J, the junction contained 11 bases not matched to a gene. Germline V CDR1 and CDR2: MGHRA, YSYEKL. The CDR3 DNA reads TGCGCCAGCAGCCAAGATCCTGTCAGGGGGGTAATCAATCAGCCCCAGCATTTT. It encodes CASSQDPVRGVINQPQHF.

The chain is built from TRBV19 and TRBJ2-1; TRBD2 aligns across 7 bases. The germline V gene encodes CDR1 LNHDA and CDR2 SQIVND (reference sequence). This CDR3 has 16 amino acids. Trimming took 4 bases from V and 6 from J; bases not matched to a gene: 12. The CDR3 sequence is CASSTSGVVVSNEQFF. CDR3 sequence (DNA): TGTGCCAGTAGTACTAGCGGAGTGGTGGTTAGCAATGAGCAGTTCTTC.

This clone appeared a few times. The chain combines TRBV5-5 with TRBJ2-1, with 11 nucleotides matching TRBD1. V gave up 4 bases and J gave up 7 bases; unmatched junction bases: 4. Germline CDR1 reads SGHKS; CDR2 reads YYEKEE (reference sequence). CDR3 size: 14 residues. CDR3 in amino acids: CASSQDRGRNEQFF. The CDR3 DNA sequence: TGTGCCAGCAGCCAGGACAGGGGGCGGAATGAGCAGTTCTTC.

V usage is TRBV18 and J usage is TRBJ2-7; 14 bases are shared with TRBD2. This CDR3 has 15 amino acids. V shed 3 bases, J shed 7 bases, and the junction held 5 bases outside the gene matches. From germline, CDR1 is KGHSH and CDR2 LQKENI. For the CDR3, the DNA is TGTGCCAGCTCACCGGCGGGACTAGCGGGAGTTGAGCAGTACTTC. Protein: CASSPAGLAGVEQYF.

The sample holds a few counts of this clone. A read error may produce the germline difference seen at one junction end. The V and J genes are TRBV5-6 and TRBJ2-6; D perhaps matches TRBD1 (5 bases). Looked up from germline, CDR1 is SGHDT and CDR2 is YYEEEE. This CDR3 region has 13 residues. The CDR3 DNA reads TGTGCCAGCACCATAGGTGGGGCCAACGGCCTGACTTTC. This translates into CASTIGGANGLTF. Complete variable domain (other parts from reference TRBV5-6 and TRBJ2-6): DAGVTQSPTHLIKTRGQQVTLRCSPKSGHDTVSWYQQALGQGPQFIFQYYEEEERQRGNFPDRFSGHQFPNYSSELNVNALLLGDSALYLCASTIGGANGLTFGAGSRLTVL.

The chain uses TRBV11-3 and TRBJ1-3; no firm D call. CDR3 length equals 18 residues. The V end was cut by 1 base, the J end by 0 bases, with 16 bases between. Germline V lookup: CDR1 SGHNT, CDR2 YENEEA. The CDR3 loop is CASSLVRPPGISGNTIYF. The CDR3 region has the DNA TGTGCCAGCAGCTTAGTCCGCCCGCCCGGGATCTCTGGAAACACCATATATTTT.

The V and J genes are TRBV11-3 and TRBJ1-2; TRBD1 matches 7 bases. Germline V CDR1 and CDR2: SGHNT, YENEEA. This CDR3 contains 17 residues. The V segment lost 6 bases and the J segment 3 bases; nucleotides outside the gene matches: 16. The CDR3 protein is CASRNKTGSARDYGYTF. Here the CDR3 DNA reads TGTGCCAGCAGAAATAAGACAGGGAGCGCCCGGGACTATGGCTACACCTTC. Looking up the rest from reference TRBV11-3 and TRBJ1-2 gives the full variable domain: EAGVVQSPRYKIIEKKQPVAFWCNPISGHNTLYWYLQNLGQGPELLIRYENEEAVDDSQLPKDRFSAERLKGVDSTLKIQPAELGDSAVYLCASRNKTGSARDYGYTFGSGTRLTVV.

The J gene is TRBJ2-1, the V gene TRBV7-6; tentatively, D is TRBD2 (5 bases). The V end was cut by 2 bases, the J end by 0 bases, with 17 bases between. The CDR3 extends over 18 amino acids. Germline assignment: CDR1 SGHVS and CDR2 FNYEAQ. The CDR3 nucleotides are TGTGCCAGCAGCTTATTTAACTGGCGGGCCTACTCCTACAATGAGCAGTTCTTC. As protein: CASSLFNWRAYSYNEQFF.

The genes are TRBV6-5 and TRBJ2-5, with no clear D. Trimming cost V 0 bases and J 2 bases, with 7 bases left between them. From germline, CDR1 is MNHEY and CDR2 SVGAGI. The CDR3 extends over 14 amino acids. The CDR3 DNA reads TGTGCCAGCAGTTACTCGATACAGCAAGAGACCCAGTACTTC. Amino acid sequence: CASSYSIQQETQYF.

This chain connects TRBV10-3 to TRBJ2-5; weak D call: TRBD2 (5 bases). The CDR3 loop spans 13 amino acids. CDR1 and CDR2 (germline): ENHRY, SYGVKD. The V and J ends lost 7 bases and 0 bases respectively, with 9 bases between them. The CDR3 sequence: CAIKGADQETQYF. The CDR3 nucleotides are TGTGCCATCAAAGGAGCGGACCAAGAGACCCAGTACTTC.